This T cell receptor (beta chain) was obtained from a study of T cell responses to AZD1222 COVID-19 vaccine. Study-wide findings and caveats: Following two doses of AZD1222, Spike-specific TCR breadth and depth rose. Without day 14 samples, only post-peak T cell repertoires were studied. Donors were mostly white British, more females; clonal diversity possibly underestimated.

The germline V gene has CDR1 LGHNA and CDR2 YNFKEQ. This CDR3 has 17 amino acids. J was trimmed by 7 bases and V by 0 bases; bases with no gene match: 13. Libraries were prepared by immunoSEQ multiplex PCR; TCRdb keeps only in-frame clonotypes and omits some of them. The repertoire has approximately 170,000 clones, 80% to 90% of them found once; the top ten carry 6% to 8%. A note on this clone: Its antigen remains unidentified.

The sequencing here drew on peripheral blood, taken on day 0 of AZD1222 vaccination. V and J are TRBV4-2 and TRBJ2-7; TRBD1 matches 9 bases. The TCR was taken from an adult in good health. CDR3 DNA sequence: TGTGCCAGCAGCCAAGAGGTAGGGACAGGGTTGTTTTGGGAGCAGTACTTC. Protein sequence: CASSQEVGTGLFWEQYF.